This T cell receptor (beta chain) was documented in a study of T-cell reconstitution after alpha-beta-depleted transplantation in children. General observations from the study: As was reported, about two months after transplant, alpha-beta T cells came from several hundred expanded graft clones. Once a year had passed after transplant, T-cell counts and diversity came mostly from newly produced T cells.

V dropped 5 bases and J dropped 1; count of bases not matched to a gene: 10. Germline loops: CDR1 SGHRS, CDR2 YFSETQ. The CDR3 totals 19 residues. Researchers prepared the TCRbeta library using unique molecular identifiers, the study reports. From the PCR reads, TCRdb called clonotypes with MiXCR, one entry per CDR3 protein. The table shows 450,000 to 550,000 distinct CDR3 sequences, with about 10% occurring only once. This clonotype was detected only a few times. Its specificity is not known. This chain links TRBV5-1 with TRBJ2-4; 15 bases align to TRBD2. The sequence was collected from a female patient aged 2-10 years who had a stem cell transplant for aplastic anemia, so the T cells may come from the graft donor. Sequencing used PBMCs, mostly from graft donor cells, obtained 180 days after TCRalphabeta/CD19-depleted stem cell transplant. CDR3 amino acids: CASSRGLAGGPLAKNIQYF. CDR3 in DNA: TGCGCCAGCAGTCGTGGACTAGCGGGAGGGCCTTTGGCCAAAAACATTCAGTACTTC.